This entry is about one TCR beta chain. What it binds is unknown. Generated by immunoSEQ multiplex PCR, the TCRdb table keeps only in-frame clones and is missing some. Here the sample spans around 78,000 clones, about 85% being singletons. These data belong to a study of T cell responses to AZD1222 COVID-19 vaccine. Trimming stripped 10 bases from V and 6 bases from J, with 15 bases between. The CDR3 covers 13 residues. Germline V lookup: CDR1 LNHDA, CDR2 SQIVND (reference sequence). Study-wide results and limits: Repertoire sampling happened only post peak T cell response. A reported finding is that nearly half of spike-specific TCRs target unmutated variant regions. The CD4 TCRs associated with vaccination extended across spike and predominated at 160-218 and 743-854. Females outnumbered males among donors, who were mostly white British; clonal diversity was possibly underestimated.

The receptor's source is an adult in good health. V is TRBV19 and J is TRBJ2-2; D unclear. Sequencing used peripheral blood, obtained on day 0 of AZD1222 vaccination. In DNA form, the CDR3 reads TGTGCCACCTCTCTTCGAACCCCCGGGGAGCTGTTTTTT. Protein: CATSLRTPGELFF.